These 12 T cell receptor beta chains came from one sample sequenced in a study of blood T cell repertoires in COVID-19 (TCRdb year 2020). Library preparation employed the immunoSEQ multiplex PCR assay. The source is immuneACCESS, and TCRdb retained only in-frame sequences with V and J called. Part of the clones is not carried over; for the studies checked, unresolved V genes explain less than half of this, and the remainder is unexplained. This sample is represented by fewer than 500,000 clones; around 87% of them were singletons. The ten most abundant clones make up 1% to 1.5% of the sample. The specimen was PBMCs or T cells enriched from blood (not recorded which). Receptors originate from a man younger than 40 who had recovered from COVID-19.

This clone was counted once. The chain joins TRBV7-9 to TRBJ2-3; 8 bases are shared with TRBD2. The CDR3 is 14 residues long. From germline, CDR1 is SEHNR and CDR2 FQNEAQ (reference sequence). Germline trimming cut 10 bases from V and 0 bases from J; bases unmatched to any gene: 6. The CDR3 coding sequence is TGTGCCACCGGGGGGGCAGGTAGCACAGATACGCAGTATTTT. Protein: CATGGAGSTDTQYF.

This rearrangement joins TRBV24-1 to TRBJ2-1; TRBD1 might be the D (5 bases). V lost 2 bases and J 6 bases, leaving 7 bases between the germline ends. The CDR3 length is 13 residues. CDR1 KGHDR and CDR2 SFDVKD come from the germline V gene. The CDR3 coding sequence is TGTGCCACCAGTGATTCTGGGGCCAATGAGCAGTTCTTC. Protein: CATSDSGANEQFF.

On this clone itself: The junction and the germline gene differ at one end; a read error may be behind it. V usage is TRBV12-3 or TRBV12-4 and J usage is TRBJ2-7, with D hard to call. The CDR3 is made up of 13 amino acids. Written as DNA, the CDR3 is TGTGCCAGCAGTTTGGTGGGCTCCCACGAGCAGTACTTC. Residues: CASSLVGSHEQYF.

The CDR3 DNA reads as TGTGCCAGCAGCGAAGGGACTAGCGGGGGAGCACAAGAGACCCAGTACTTC. It codes for CASSEGTSGGAQETQYF. V usage is TRBV9 and J usage is TRBJ2-5; 14 bases align to TRBD2. The length of the CDR3 is 17 residues. Trimming took 3 bases from V and 2 from J; bases not matched to a gene: 6. Germline V lookup: CDR1 SGDLS, CDR2 YYNGEE. The whole variable domain, filled in from reference TRBV9 and TRBJ2-5, reads DSGVTQTPKHLITATGQRVTLRCSPRSGDLSVYWYQQSLDQGLQFLIQYYNGEERAKGNILERFSAQQFPDLHSELNLSSLELGDSALYFCASSEGTSGGAQETQYFGPGTRLLVL.

This clone was seen once. The chain joins TRBV3-1 (or the pseudogene TRBV3-2) to TRBJ2-2; TRBD1 is a possible D gene (6 bases). Germline V gene lookup returns CDR1 LGHDT and CDR2 YNNKEL (reference sequence). The V and J ends lost 3 bases and 1 base respectively, with 12 bases between them. The CDR3 is made up of 16 amino acids. This chain's CDR3 is CASSQWEQGNTGELFF. The DNA of the CDR3 is TGTGCCAGCAGCCAGTGGGAACAGGGGAACACCGGGGAGCTGTTTTTT.

The chain recombines TRBV7-2 with TRBJ2-7, with a tentative D call TRBD1 (6 bases). Per germline, CDR1 SGHTA and CDR2 FQGNSA. CDR3 length: 14 amino acids. Between the trimmed V and J ends, which lost 3 bases and 4 bases, there was a span of 13 bases. The CDR3 bases are TGTGCCAGCAGCTTGGCACAGGGAATGTACGAGCAGTACTTC. It is translated as CASSLAQGMYEQYF.

In its sample, this clone was seen once. V usage is TRBV5-1 and J usage is TRBJ2-3, with D perhaps matching TRBD1 (6 bases). CDR1 is SGHRS and CDR2 is YFSETQ in the germline V gene. The CDR3 contains 17 residues. V was clipped by 0 bases and J by 1 base, with 15 bases between them. CDR3 in DNA: TGCGCCAGCAGCTTGGTAACAGGGAGATGGGGCACAGATACGCAGTATTTT. Translation: CASSLVTGRWGTDTQYF.

The rearrangement links TRBV4-3 to TRBJ1-1; possible D gene TRBD1, 5 bases. The germline gives CDR1 LGHNA, CDR2 YSLEER. The CDR3 runs to 14 residues. V lost 5 bases to trimming and J lost 7 bases, with 17 bases between them. CDR3 DNA sequence: TGCGCCAGCAGCAAGTCGGGCAGGGCCGATGAAGCTTTCTTT. Translated, it gives CASSKSGRADEAFF.

The chain uses TRBV4-2 and TRBJ1-2; 8 nucleotides agree with TRBD1. Germline V gives CDR1 LGHNA, CDR2 YNFKEQ. The CDR3 has 14 residues. V lost 3 bases, J lost 8 bases, and 8 bases stayed unmatched. CDR3 amino acids: CASSQATGGFGYTF. The CDR3 region has the DNA TGTGCCAGCAGCCAGGCTACAGGGGGTTTCGGCTACACCTTC.

This clone came up once. The chain couples TRBV5-4 to TRBJ2-7; unclear D gene. There are 14 residues in the CDR3. V shed 2 bases and J shed 12 bases, with 21 bases lying between them. CDR1 and CDR2 (germline): SGHNT, YYREEE (reference sequence). DNA of the CDR3: TGTGCCAGCAGCTTAGGAGAACGAGCTGGCGGAATGTACTTC. Its protein is CASSLGERAGGMYF.

The chain recombines TRBV4-2 with TRBJ1-3, with 9 bases fitting TRBD1. After removal of 0 bases from V and 2 bases from J, the junction contained 2 bases not matched to a gene. This CDR3 spans 16 amino acids. Germline V CDR1 and CDR2: LGHNA, YNFKEQ. The CDR3, as DNA: TGTGCCAGCAGCCAAGATTGGGACAGGGCTGGAAACACCATATATTTT. It encodes CASSQDWDRAGNTIYF.

The chain carries TRBV11-2 and TRBJ1-2; 11 bases map to TRBD1. V shed 5 bases and J 2 bases; nucleotides not matched to a gene: 13. The CDR3 sequence is 18 residues long. Germline V gene data show CDR1 as SGHAT and CDR2 as FQNNGV. The CDR3 sequence is CASSLVPGQGGFNYGYTF. DNA of the CDR3: TGTGCCAGCAGCCTAGTACCGGGACAGGGGGGGTTCAACTATGGCTACACCTTC. Based on the CDR3 plus reference TRBV11-2 and TRBJ1-2, the full variable domain is EAGVAQSPRYKIIEKRQSVAFWCNPISGHATLYWYQQILGQGPKLLIQFQNNGVVDDSQLPKDRFSAERLKGVDSTLKIQPAKLEDSAVYLCASSLVPGQGGFNYGYTFGSGTRLTVV.